The rows below give T cell receptor beta chains drawn from one sample of a study of blood T cell repertoires in COVID-19. This table comes from immunoSEQ multiplex PCR, and its TCRdb copy is limited to in-frame clones, with some not included. Found here are approximately 500,000 clones, roughly nine tenths of them singletons; the top ten hold about 1%. Sequencing was done on a sample of peripheral blood. These receptors were taken from a man aged 18 to 29 with COVID-19, enrolled during active disease. Each CDR3 is given with its conserved first and last residue. D genes are given only for firm matches. Clone size, where shown, is once, few, many, or a class for clones that have expanded.

NA	NA	13	TRBV10-2	TRBJ1-6	TGCGCCAGCGGAGCAGGGCGGAATTCACCCCTCCACTTT	CASGAGRNSPLHF
NA	NA	14	TRBV5-8	TRBJ1-6	TGTGCCAGCAGCTTGATTTTCAGGAATTCACCCCTCCACTTT	CASSLIFRNSPLHF
NA	TRBD2	16	TRBV6-1	TRBJ2-4	TGTGCCAGCAGTGTTCTCCCTACTAGCGGCAAAAACATTCAGTACTTC	CASSVLPTSGKNIQYF
NA	TRBD2	17	TRBV27	TRBJ2-3	TGTGCCAGCAGTTCTGCCACGACTAGCGAGAACACAGATACGCAGTATTTT	CASSSATTSENTDTQYF
NA	NA	15	TRBV18	TRBJ1-1	TGTGCCAGCTCGCCTAGTGGCGTGGAGAGCACTGAAGCTTTCTTT	CASSPSGVESTEAFF
NA	TRBD1	16	TRBV5-6	TRBJ2-1	TGTGCCAGCAGCTATTTGGACAGGAGCTCCTACAATGAGCAGTTCTTC	CASSYLDRSSYNEQFF
NA	NA	12	TRBV19	TRBJ2-1	TGTGCCAGTAGTATTTTAGAGAATGAGCAGTTCTTC	CASSILENEQFF
NA	TRBD1	17	TRBV7-9	TRBJ2-3	TGTGCCAGCAGCTTACCAAGACCGGGACAGGGGCCTCATACGCAGTATTTT	CASSLPRPGQGPHTQYF
NA	NA	14	TRBV6-6	TRBJ1-2	TGTGCCAGCCATCGTCAGGAGAAGGAGGATGGCTACACCTTC	CASHRQEKEDGYTF
NA	NA	13	TRBV19	TRBJ2-7	TGTGCCAGTAGTATGGTCCAAGCGGACGAGCAGTACTTC	CASSMVQADEQYF
once	NA	16	TRBV7-8	TRBJ1-1	TGTGCCAGCAGCCACCTTAAGGGGCTTATGAACACTGAAGCTTTCTTT	CASSHLKGLMNTEAFF
NA	NA	15	TRBV4-1	TRBJ1-2	TGCGCCAGCAGCCCCTTTTTTGGACAGAAAAACGGCTACACCTTC	CASSPFFGQKNGYTF
NA	NA	16	TRBV4-1	TRBJ2-1	TGCGCCAGCAGCCAAGGCCTATTAGGGGTGGGGAATGAGCAGTTCTTC	CASSQGLLGVGNEQFF
NA	NA	16	TRBV10-3	TRBJ2-5	TGTGCCATCAGTGAATCCGGGACAACTCAGCGAGAGACCCAGTACTTC	CAISESGTTQRETQYF
NA	NA	14	TRBV19	TRBJ1-1	TGTGCCAGTAAACCGGGACAAAGGAACACTGAAGCTTTCTTT	CASKPGQRNTEAFF
NA	NA	15	TRBV10-3	TRBJ2-3	TGTGCCATCAGTGATCCGGGAAAAAGCACAGATACGCAGTATTTT	CAISDPGKSTDTQYF
NA	TRBD2	13	TRBV18	TRBJ2-3	TGTGCCAGCTCGCGGGGGGTCACAGATACGCAGTATTTT	CASSRGVTDTQYF
NA	NA	13	TRBV12-3/TRBV12-4	TRBJ1-2	TGTGCCAGCAGCCTCGGGGGAAACTATGGCTACACCTTC	CASSLGGNYGYTF
NA	TRBD1	15	TRBV19	TRBJ1-2	TGTGCCAGTAGTATCCCGGGACAGTTAAATTATGGCTACACCTTC	CASSIPGQLNYGYTF
NA	NA	14	TRBV7-2	TRBJ2-2	TGTGCCAGCAGCTTATTTCGGGAGACCGGGGAGCTGTTTTTT	CASSLFRETGELFF
once	TRBD2	14	TRBV2	TRBJ2-3	TGTGCCGGGGATTTTAGCGGGTTCACAGATACGCAGTATTTT	CAGDFSGFTDTQYF
NA	NA	15	TRBV7-2	TRBJ2-7	TGTGCCAGCAGCTTATATTATGCGAGGTCGAGGGAGCAGTACTTC	CASSLYYARSREQYF
NA	TRBD2	14	TRBV30	TRBJ2-3	TGTGCCTCCGGACTAGCGGGAATAACAGATACGCAGTATTTT	CASGLAGITDTQYF
NA	TRBD2	16	TRBV5-4	TRBJ2-4	TGTGCCAGCAGCTTGGCTCCGTTCGGGGGAGGGAACATTCAGTACTTC	CASSLAPFGGGNIQYF
NA	TRBD2	16	TRBV9	TRBJ2-1	TGTGCCAGCAGCGCACCGGGGACTAGATCCTACAATGAGCAGTTCTTC	CASSAPGTRSYNEQFF
NA	NA	13	TRBV10-3	TRBJ1-4	TGTGCCGCATCCGAGAGTGGCGGTGAAAAACTGTTTTTT	CAASESGGEKLFF
NA	TRBD1	15	TRBV18	TRBJ1-1	TGTGCCAGCTCACCACAGACAGGGGTGAACACTGAAGCTTTCTTT	CASSPQTGVNTEAFF
NA	NA	15	TRBV6-5	TRBJ2-7	TGTGCCAGCAGTTACTCAATCGACGGGACCTACGAGCAGTACTTC	CASSYSIDGTYEQYF
NA	NA	12	TRBV13	TRBJ1-1	TGTGCCAGCGGCGGGGGAAACACTGAAGCTTTCTTT	CASGGGNTEAFF
NA	TRBD1	16	TRBV5-1	TRBJ2-7	TGCGCCAGCAGCTTGAGGCCCGACAGGGAGTGGGACGAGCAGTACTTC	CASSLRPDREWDEQYF
few	NA	15	TRBV6-5	TRBJ1-5	TGTGCCAGCAGCTACGACAGAAATAGCAATCAGCCCCAGCATTTT	CASSYDRNSNQPQHF
NA	NA	16	TRBV5-4	TRBJ2-3	TGTGCCAGCAGCTTTCGAACAGGGCGGATCACAGATACGCAGTATTTT	CASSFRTGRITDTQYF
NA	TRBD1	16	TRBV5-8	TRBJ2-7	TGTGCCAGCAGCTATACCCGGGACAGTGTAGGGGGCGAGCAGTACTTC	CASSYTRDSVGGEQYF
NA	NA	14	TRBV10-3	TRBJ1-3	TGTGCCATCCGAGACAGTCGCTCTGGAAACACCATATATTTT	CAIRDSRSGNTIYF
NA	NA	13	TRBV10-3	TRBJ1-1	TGTGCCATCAGTGGGGCGTGGAACACTGAAGCTTTCTTT	CAISGAWNTEAFF
once	NA	16	TRBV10-2	TRBJ2-3	TGCGCCAGCAGTGAGTCAACGGGGTTCCTCCCAAATACGCAGTATTTT	CASSESTGFLPNTQYF
once	TRBD1	15	TRBV3-1/TRBV3-2	TRBJ1-2	TGTGCCAGCAGCCAACGGGGACAGGGAGGCTATGGCTACACCTTC	CASSQRGQGGYGYTF
NA	TRBD1	16	TRBV6-5	TRBJ1-1	TGTGCCAGCAGTTACCGGGGACAGGGGGCGGTCACTGAAGCTTTCTTT	CASSYRGQGAVTEAFF
NA	TRBD1	15	TRBV28	TRBJ2-1	TGTGCCAGCAGTTTTTCCGGGACAGGTTCCAATGAGCAGTTCTTC	CASSFSGTGSNEQFF
NA	NA	14	TRBV5-4	TRBJ2-7	TGTGCCAGCAGTCGGACACCACTAAACTACGAGCAGTACTTC	CASSRTPLNYEQYF
NA	TRBD1	14	TRBV11-3	TRBJ2-3	TGTGCCAGCAGCTTACAGCAGGGGGCAGATACGCAGTATTTT	CASSLQQGADTQYF
NA	NA	13	TRBV5-4	TRBJ1-2	TGTGCCAGCAGCTTGGTGGGGGGGTATGGCTACACCTTC	CASSLVGGYGYTF
NA	TRBD1	16	TRBV5-1	TRBJ2-2	TGCGCCAGCAGCCCGCCGGGACAGGGGAACACCGGGGAGCTGTTTTTT	CASSPPGQGNTGELFF
NA	TRBD1	14	TRBV10-3	TRBJ1-6	TGTGCCATCAGCCGGGACAGGGATAATTCACCCCTCCACTTT	CAISRDRDNSPLHF
NA	TRBD1	16	TRBV19	TRBJ2-2	TGTGCCAGCCGTACCCAGGACAGGCTGAACACCGGGGAGCTGTTTTTT	CASRTQDRLNTGELFF
once	NA	15	TRBV4-1	TRBJ1-3	TGCGCCAGCAGCCCGAACGGGGTCACTGGAAACACCATATATTTT	CASSPNGVTGNTIYF
NA	NA	11	TRBV20-1	TRBJ1-2	TGCAGTGCTACGCCGGAGTATGGCTACACCTTC	CSATPEYGYTF
NA	NA	12	TRBV5-1	TRBJ2-1	TGCGCCAGCAGCCATCGTCTAGCGGAGCAGTTCTTC	CASSHRLAEQFF
NA	TRBD1	14	TRBV5-8	TRBJ2-7	TGTGCCAGCAGCACGACAGGGCCTGCCTACGAGCAGTACTTC	CASSTTGPAYEQYF
NA	NA	18	TRBV25-1	TRBJ2-2	TGTGCCAGCAGTGAATTTGGGAACGGACAGCAGAACACCGGGGAGCTGTTTTTT	CASSEFGNGQQNTGELFF
NA	NA	15	TRBV28	TRBJ2-7	TGTGCCAGCAGTCAAAGGGGGACCCCATCCTACGAGCAGTACTTC	CASSQRGTPSYEQYF
NA	NA	16	TRBV9	TRBJ1-1	TGTGCCAGCAGCCCGACCGGGACTAGGGCGTTCACTGAAGCTTTCTTT	CASSPTGTRAFTEAFF
NA	NA	11	TRBV28	TRBJ1-1	TGTGCCAGCACTCTGGCGGCTGAAGCTTTCTTT	CASTLAAEAFF
NA	NA	16	TRBV2	TRBJ2-3	TGTGCCAGCAGGTTACTGTTAGGGGCAGGCACAGATACGCAGTATTTT	CASRLLLGAGTDTQYF
NA	TRBD2	16	TRBV5-5	TRBJ2-5	TGTGCCAGCAGCCCCCGGACTAGCGGGGGTAAAGAGACCCAGTACTTC	CASSPRTSGGKETQYF
NA	TRBD1	13	TRBV3-1/TRBV3-2	TRBJ1-2	TGTGCCAGCAGCCAAGGGACAGGGCGTGGCTACACCTTC	CASSQGTGRGYTF
NA	NA	13	TRBV10-1	TRBJ2-7	TGCGCCAGCAGTGCAAGTGGGGAGAACGAGCAGTACTTC	CASSASGENEQYF
NA	NA	13	TRBV30	TRBJ1-2	TGTGCCTGGAGTGATACAGGGCCCTATGGCTACACCTTC	CAWSDTGPYGYTF
NA	TRBD1	14	TRBV18	TRBJ1-1	TGTGCCAGCTCCCCAGACAGGGTAAACACTGAAGCTTTCTTT	CASSPDRVNTEAFF